These 22 T cell receptor beta chains were all obtained from the same sample, sequenced in a study of blood T cell repertoires in COVID-19. Profiling relied on immunoSEQ multiplex PCR, and the TCRdb table lists in-frame clones only, not all of them. The data contain fewer than 700,000 clones, roughly nine tenths of them singletons. Sequencing was carried out using peripheral blood. The origin of the receptors is a woman aged 45-65 years with COVID-19, enrolled during active disease.

To note about this clone: Other DNA sequences in the sample encode the same CDR3. V usage is TRBV19 and J usage is TRBJ1-1, with 9 nucleotides matching TRBD1. Trimming took 0 bases from V and 0 from J; bases not matched to a gene: 2. Germline V gene sequence: CDR1 LNHDA, CDR2 SQIVND (reference sequence). The length of the CDR3 is 16 residues. The CDR3 nucleotides are TGTGCCAGTAGTATAGAGGGGACAGGGATGAACACTGAAGCTTTCTTT. This translates into CASSIEGTGMNTEAFF.

This chain's CDR3 is CASRIQGGTEAFF. The CDR3, as DNA: TGTGCCAGCAGGATTCAGGGAGGCACTGAAGCTTTCTTT. The chain couples TRBV2 to TRBJ1-1; TRBD1 might be the D (5 bases). Germline V lookup: CDR1 SNHLY, CDR2 FYNNEI. The V gene lost 6 bases and the J gene lost 4 bases, with 12 bases spanning the gap. CDR3 length: 13 amino acids.

The chain couples TRBV27 to TRBJ1-2; 7 nucleotides align to TRBD1. The CDR3 has 15 residues. Germline V gene lookup returns CDR1 MNHEY and CDR2 SMNVEV (reference sequence). Trimming took 5 bases from V and 5 from J; bases not matched to a gene: 11. The CDR3 bases are TGTGCCAGCAGTCCAATAGACAGGGTACCATATGGCTACACCTTC. Amino acids: CASSPIDRVPYGYTF.

This clone has just a few counts. This sequence joins TRBV21-1 and TRBJ2-7; the table names TRBD1, a call not compared with the DNA. TRBV21-1 is flagged as a pseudogene. CDR3 length: 15 residues. Here the CDR3 reads CASSKSGQVVYEQYF. CDR3 sequence (DNA): TGTGCCAGCAGCAAATCGGGACAGGTGGTCTACGAGCAGTACTTC.

The CDR3 loop is CASSSGRELPKGAFF. The CDR3 DNA sequence: TGTGCCAGCAGTTCAGGACGGGAATTACCCAAGGGAGCTTTCTTT. The J gene is TRBJ1-1, the V gene TRBV27; D remains unclear. V lost 4 bases and J 10 bases, leaving 22 bases between the germline ends. Germline V gene sequence: CDR1 MNHEY, CDR2 SMNVEV (reference sequence). The length of the CDR3 is 15 residues.

This chain joins TRBV27 and TRBJ2-2; D gene ambiguous. Trimming took 5 bases from V and 6 from J, leaving 7 bases between them. From germline, CDR1 is MNHEY and CDR2 SMNVEV (reference sequence). This CDR3 has 12 residues. This chain's CDR3 is CASSERAGELFF. As DNA, the CDR3 is TGTGCCAGCAGTGAACGGGCCGGGGAGCTGTTTTTT.

The chain carries TRBV9 and TRBJ2-1; tentatively, D is TRBD1 (7 bases). V was clipped by 4 bases and J by 1 base, with 30 bases between them. The CDR3 is made up of 21 amino acids. CDR1 and CDR2 (germline): SGDLS, YYNGEE. The CDR3 region is CASSPPSPFIKTGRSYNEQFF. CDR3 in DNA: TGTGCCAGCAGCCCTCCCTCCCCCTTTATTAAGACAGGGAGGTCCTACAATGAGCAGTTCTTC.

The DNA for the CDR3 is TGTGCCAGCAGTGCAGGGCGATCCTACGAGCAGTACTTC. Residues: CASSAGRSYEQYF. The rearrangement joins TRBV28 to TRBJ2-7; tentative D call: TRBD1 (5 bases). In germline, CDR1 is MDHEN, CDR2 SYDVKM. V gave up 5 bases and J gave up 1 base, with 9 bases separating them. CDR3 length equals 13 residues. The full variable domain, with the rest looked up from reference TRBV28 and TRBJ2-7, is DVKVTQSSRYLVKRTGEKVFLECVQDMDHENMFWYRQDPGLGLRLIYFSYDVKMKEKGDIPEGYSVSREKKERFSLILESASTNQTSMYLCASSAGRSYEQYFGPGTRLTVT.

The chain carries TRBV10-3 and TRBJ2-7; a weak D match, TRBD2 (6 bases). V lost 3 bases and J 1 base, leaving 10 bases between the germline ends. The CDR3 has 14 amino acids. CDR1 is ENHRY, CDR2 SYGVKD, per germline. In DNA, the CDR3 is TGTGCCATCAGTGAAAGCGGGTCGTCCTACGAGCAGTACTTC. Amino acid sequence: CAISESGSSYEQYF.

The V call is TRBV30, the J call TRBJ1-2; D is possibly TRBD1 (5 bases). The CDR3 extends over 13 amino acids. V lost 2 bases, J lost 5 bases, and 12 bases lay in between. Germline CDR1 is GTSNPN and CDR2 is SVGIG (reference sequence). The CDR3 sequence is CAWSPDSVYGYTF. The CDR3 nucleotides are TGTGCCTGGAGTCCCGACAGTGTTTATGGCTACACCTTC.

J is TRBJ1-2 and V is TRBV2; D gene uncertain. Per the germline V gene, CDR1 is SNHLY and CDR2 is FYNNEI. The CDR3 is 12 amino acids. V was shortened by 5 bases and J by 7 bases, with 11 bases between the two germline ends. CDR3 sequence reads: CASSLPPSGYTF. The CDR3 region has the DNA TGTGCCAGCAGTCTGCCCCCGAGTGGCTACACCTTC.

V usage is TRBV5-4 and J usage is TRBJ2-7, with D maybe TRBD2 (6 bases). The CDR3 is 15 amino acids. With 4 bases removed from V and 0 bases from J, the gap between germline ends came to 14 bases. Germline CDR1 SGHNT, CDR2 YYREEE (reference sequence). CDR3 coding DNA: TGTGCCAGCAGCCTCGGGAGTATGAGCTCCTACGAGCAGTACTTC. This codes for CASSLGSMSSYEQYF.

The chain links TRBV6-2 or TRBV6-3 to TRBJ2-1; D call uncertain. This CDR3 contains 13 residues. From germline, CDR1 is MNHEY and CDR2 SVGEGT. Trimming shortened V by 5 bases and J by 5 bases, and 10 bases separated the two germline ends. CDR3 bases: TGTGCCAGCAGTCCGGTCCGAAACAATGAGCAGTTCTTC. Translation gives CASSPVRNNEQFF.

The genes are TRBV30 and TRBJ1-4; no definite D call. This CDR3 comprises 14 residues. Deletions cut 1 base from V and 8 bases from J, with 14 bases between. Germline assignment: CDR1 GTSNPN and CDR2 SVGIG (reference sequence). In DNA form, the CDR3 reads TGTGCCTGGAGTGCCCCAGGTGGGTACGAAAAACTGTTTTTT. Encoded protein: CAWSAPGGYEKLFF.

This chain uses TRBV7-8 with TRBJ2-2, with D possibly being TRBD2 (5 bases). This CDR3 is 17 amino acids long. Germline-derived CDR1 and CDR2 are SGHVS and FQNEAQ. Deletions cut 4 bases from V and 1 base from J, with 16 bases between. The CDR3 sequence: CASSSLSRALNTGELFF. The CDR3 bases are TGTGCCAGCAGCTCTCTATCGAGGGCCTTGAACACCGGGGAGCTGTTTTTT.

This chain joins TRBV13 and TRBJ2-3; D is uncertain. The V gene's germline CDR1 is PRHDT and CDR2 FYEKMQ (reference sequence). Trimming removed 3 bases at V and 2 bases at J, with 12 bases between. This CDR3 contains 15 residues. The CDR3 DNA is TGTGCCAGCAGCTTGGCAGTGCATAACACAGATACGCAGTATTTT. It encodes CASSLAVHNTDTQYF. Full variable domain (rest looked up from reference TRBV13 and TRBJ2-3): AAGVIQSPRHLIKEKRETATLKCYPIPRHDTVYWYQQGPGQDPQFLISFYEKMQSDKGSIPDRFSAQQFSDYHSELNMSSLELGDSALYFCASSLAVHNTDTQYFGPGTRLTVL.

The chain couples TRBV3-1 (or the pseudogene TRBV3-2) to TRBJ2-7; D might be TRBD2 (6 bases). Germline CDR1 and CDR2: LGHDT and YNNKEL (reference sequence). Trimming left V 0 bases short and J 7 bases short, with 13 bases between. This CDR3 comprises 14 residues. Here the CDR3 DNA reads TGTGCCAGCAGCCAAGAGATGGGGGGTGGTGAGCAGTACTTC. Protein: CASSQEMGGGEQYF.

This clone has a single count. CDR3 in DNA: TGTGCCAGCAGCCGTACAGGTTCCCGAACAACTAATGAAAAACTGTTTTTT. Translating it yields CASSRTGSRTTNEKLFF. This chain connects TRBV11-2 to TRBJ1-4; weak D call: TRBD1 (5 bases). CDR1 SGHAT and CDR2 FQNNGV come from the germline V gene. V was trimmed by 5 bases and J by 0 bases, leaving 16 bases between them. The CDR3 loop spans 17 amino acids.

The rearrangement uses TRBV28 and TRBJ1-2; D is ambiguous. This CDR3 spans 12 amino acids. Between the trimmed V and J ends, which lost 4 bases and 2 bases, there was a span of 5 bases. CDR1 MDHEN and CDR2 SYDVKM come from the germline V gene. CDR3 protein: CASSCGNYGYTF. CDR3 nucleotide sequence: TGTGCCAGCAGTTGCGGGAACTATGGCTACACCTTC.

The CDR3 DNA sequence: TGTGCCAGCAGCTTAATCGATCAGCCCCAGCATTTT. Translated, it gives CASSLIDQPQHF. The J gene is TRBJ1-5, the V gene TRBV7-2; D uncertain. This CDR3 is 12 amino acids long. The germline gives CDR1 SGHTA, CDR2 FQGNSA. V gave up 2 bases and J gave up 5 bases, with 4 bases separating them.

This sequence joins TRBV7-3 and TRBJ1-1; D call uncertain. CDR3 length: 14 amino acids. The germline CDR1 and CDR2 sequences are SGHTA and FQGTGA. V lost 3 bases, J lost 0 bases, and 8 bases lay in between. CDR3 coding DNA: TGTGCCAGCAGCTTCAGTCCCATGAACACTGAAGCTTTCTTT. Amino acids: CASSFSPMNTEAFF.

This chain joins TRBV19 and TRBJ1-3, with D unclear. This CDR3 region has 15 residues. Deletions cut 7 bases from V and 0 bases from J, with 13 bases between. CDR1 is LNHDA, CDR2 SQIVND, per germline (reference sequence). The CDR3 sequence: CASTYTASSGNTIYF. In nucleotides, the CDR3 is TGTGCCAGTACCTATACAGCAAGCTCTGGAAACACCATATATTTT.